The present T cell receptor beta chain was sequenced within a study of tumor-infiltrating lymphocytes in primary liver carcinoma (TCRdb year 2017). A note on the overall study: Roughly five patients with histopathologically diagnosed primary liver carcinoma underwent surgical resection in China between November 2015 and 2016. Samples yielded roughly 3.5 to 7.5 million productive TCRbeta reads; read depth did not differ significantly between tissue types. Hepatocellular carcinoma (four) or combined HCC and intrahepatic cholangiocarcinoma (one) was present in the five patients, who were three men and two women aged 30 to 69 years. The five patients had tumors of stage T1-T3 N0M0, with maximum diameters ranging from 4.2 to 10 cm. A total of around 35 specimens from 5 patients, comprising approximately 25 tumor regions, 5 adjacent noncancerous liver tissues and 5 peripheral blood samples, were covered by TCRbeta repertoire sequencing. For each liver tumor, the study sampled five regions along with adjacent normal tissue and blood, and applied TCRbeta repertoire sequencing, expression microarrays and whole-exome sequencing. Technical replicate repertoires showed high reproducibility, with mean shared-clone rates about 0.86 and correlation coefficients above 0.95. The investigation overall reported the following: Compared with blood, tumors had a significantly larger share of the repertoire taken up by the top 250 clones (p = 0.039). Bulk unsorted samples precluded comparing CD4+ and CD8+ T cell repertoires. Because sequencing covered only the TCR beta chain and unpaired alpha chains were not captured, true repertoire diversity is likely underestimated. Pairs of tumor regions showed greater repertoire overlap (mean about 36%) than tumor-adjacent pairs (approximately 17%) or tumor-blood pairs (approximately 14%), which is consistent with antigen-driven expansion. The study included only four to six patients, and the authors note findings should be validated in a larger study.

Concerning this clonotype: The antigen it binds to is not known. A much larger clone lies a single base off, so this may be a read error.

The germline V gene sets CDR1 to SQVTM and CDR2 to ANQGSEA. Inclusive of the bounding cysteine and phenylalanine, the CDR3 is 16 residues long. Just the 48-base CDR3 DNA is kept, in frame starting at base 1. Blood RNA was extracted from unsorted whole blood using TRIzol reagent, and germline DNA was obtained with the DNeasy Blood & Tissue kit. At the time of sampling, the patients had chronic HBV infection and had not received any treatment. About 4 milliliters of peripheral blood were collected into K2EDTA tubes before surgery. A constant-region primer and ProtoScript II reverse transcriptase were used to reverse-transcribe TCRbeta-specific cDNA from 500 ng total RNA. The TCRbeta libraries were prepared through three rounds of nested multiplex PCR following a slightly modified ARM-PCR procedure. Each of the first two PCR rounds ran for around 10 cycles using multiplex TRBV1-TRBV30 forward primers together with a Cbeta reverse primer. Sample barcodes and Illumina adapters were added in a final 25-cycle PCR using Deep VentR polymerase. Before sequencing, amplicons of 200-500 bp were gel-purified using a QIAquick gel extraction kit. An Illumina HiSeq 2500 was used to sequence the TCRbeta amplicons, generating 250-bp paired-end reads. Under the source paper's analysis protocol: Reads were quality-trimmed with Trimmomatic v0.33, and paired reads were merged with FLASH v1.2.11 to recover full CDR3 sequences. MiGEC v1.2.1b assigned V, D and J germline segments to the rearranged TCRbeta sequences. VDJtools v1.0.0 computed clonotype statistics and Shannon-Wiener diversity indices. Except for diversity analysis, only each sample's 250 most abundant clonotypes were used in subsequent analyses to reduce sampling bias. TCRdb took the public reads, trimmed them with fastp at Q25, ran MiXCR for clone calling and kept in-frame beta chains. Identical CDR3 proteins give one entry, which carries the most common genes and DNA. The V and J calls and clone size are TCRdb's, not the authors'. This sample lists about 180,000 distinct CDR3 sequences; around 60% were detected once. The ten largest clones capture approximately 70% of the sample.

This TCR came from a middle-aged man with primary liver carcinoma and hepatitis B virus infection. Material: peripheral blood. The chain is made from TRBV29-1 and TRBJ1-3, and perhaps TRBD1 as D gene, on 5 matching bases. The nucleotide sequence is TGCAGCGTTGCGACCGGGACGGACGTCTCTGGAGACACCATATATTTT. Translated, it reads CSVATGTDVSGDTIYF.